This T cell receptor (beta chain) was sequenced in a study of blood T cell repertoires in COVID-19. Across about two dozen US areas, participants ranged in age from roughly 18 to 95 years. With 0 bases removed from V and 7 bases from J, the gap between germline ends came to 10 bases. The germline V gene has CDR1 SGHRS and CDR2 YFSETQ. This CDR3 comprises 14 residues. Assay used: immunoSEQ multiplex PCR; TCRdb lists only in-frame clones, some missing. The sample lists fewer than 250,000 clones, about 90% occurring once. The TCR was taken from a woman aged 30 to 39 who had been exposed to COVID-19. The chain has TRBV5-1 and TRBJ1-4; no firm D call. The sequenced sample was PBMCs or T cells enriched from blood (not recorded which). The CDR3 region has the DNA TGCGCCAGCAGCTTGGCTCCGCCGGGTGAAAAACTGTTTTTT. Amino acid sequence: CASSLAPPGEKLFF. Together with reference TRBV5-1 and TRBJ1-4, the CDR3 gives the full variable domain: KAGVTQTPRYLIKTRGQQVTLSCSPISGHRSVSWYQQTPGQGLQFLFEYFSETQRNKGNFPGRFSGRQFSNSRSEMNVSTLELGDSALYLCASSLAPPGEKLFFGSGTQLSVL.